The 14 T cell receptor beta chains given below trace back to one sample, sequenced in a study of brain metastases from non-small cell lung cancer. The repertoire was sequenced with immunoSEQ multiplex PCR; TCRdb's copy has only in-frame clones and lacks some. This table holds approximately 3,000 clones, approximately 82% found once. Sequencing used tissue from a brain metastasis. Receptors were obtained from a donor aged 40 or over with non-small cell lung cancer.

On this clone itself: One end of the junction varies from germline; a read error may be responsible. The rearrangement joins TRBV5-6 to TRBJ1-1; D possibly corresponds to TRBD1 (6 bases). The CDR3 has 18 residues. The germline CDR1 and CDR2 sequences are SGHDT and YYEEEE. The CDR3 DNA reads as TGTGCCAGCAGCTGGACCAGAAGAAATAACGCAGGGGAACGGGGAGCTTTTTTT. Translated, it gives CASSWTRRNNAGERGAFF.

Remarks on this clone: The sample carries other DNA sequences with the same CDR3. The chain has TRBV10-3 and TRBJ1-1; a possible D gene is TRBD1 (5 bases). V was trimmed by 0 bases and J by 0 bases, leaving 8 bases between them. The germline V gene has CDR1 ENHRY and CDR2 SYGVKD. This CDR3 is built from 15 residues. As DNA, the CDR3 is TGTGCCATCAGTGAGTCACAGGATCTGAACACTGAAGCTTTCTTT. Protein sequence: CAISESQDLNTEAFF.

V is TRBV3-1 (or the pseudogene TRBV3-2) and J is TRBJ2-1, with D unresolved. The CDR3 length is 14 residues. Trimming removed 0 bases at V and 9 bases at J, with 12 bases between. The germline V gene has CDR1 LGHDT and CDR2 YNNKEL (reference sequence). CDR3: CASSQDYSGGEQFF. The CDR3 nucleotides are TGTGCCAGCAGCCAAGATTATTCCGGCGGTGAGCAGTTCTTC.

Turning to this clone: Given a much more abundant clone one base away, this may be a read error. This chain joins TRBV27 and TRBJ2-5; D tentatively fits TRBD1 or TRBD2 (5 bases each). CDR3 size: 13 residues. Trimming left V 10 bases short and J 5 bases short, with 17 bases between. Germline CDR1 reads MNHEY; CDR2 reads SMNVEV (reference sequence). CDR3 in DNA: TGTGCCAACAGGAGGACGGTTGGGGAGACCCAGTACTTC. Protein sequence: CANRRTVGETQYF.

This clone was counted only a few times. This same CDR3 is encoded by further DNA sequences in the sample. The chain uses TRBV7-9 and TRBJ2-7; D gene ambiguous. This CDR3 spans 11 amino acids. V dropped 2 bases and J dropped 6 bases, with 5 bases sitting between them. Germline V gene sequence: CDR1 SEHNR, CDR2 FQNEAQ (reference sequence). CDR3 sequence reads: CASSLISEQYF. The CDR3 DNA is TGTGCCAGCAGCTTAATATCCGAGCAGTACTTC.

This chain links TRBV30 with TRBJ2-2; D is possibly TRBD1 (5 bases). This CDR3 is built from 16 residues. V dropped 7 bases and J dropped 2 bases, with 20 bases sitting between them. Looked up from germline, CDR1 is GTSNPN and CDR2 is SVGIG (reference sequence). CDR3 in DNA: TGTGCCTCCCATATCGGCAGGGCTCTAAACACCGGGGAGCTGTTTTTT. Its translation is CASHIGRALNTGELFF.

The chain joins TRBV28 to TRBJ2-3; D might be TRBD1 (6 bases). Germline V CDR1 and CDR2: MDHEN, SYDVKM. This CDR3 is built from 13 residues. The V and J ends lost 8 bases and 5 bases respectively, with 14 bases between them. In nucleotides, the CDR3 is TGTGCCAGCCAGGGACAATCCTTAGATACGCAGTATTTT. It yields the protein CASQGQSLDTQYF.

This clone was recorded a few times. The CDR3 DNA follows: TGTGCCACCCGAGGGGCCCTCTCTGGGGCCAACGTCCTGACTTTC. Its translation is CATRGALSGANVLTF. The rearrangement links TRBV15 to TRBJ2-6; D may be TRBD1 or TRBD2 (5 bases each). This CDR3 region has 15 residues. Germline CDR1 LNHNV, CDR2 YYDKDF (reference sequence). V shed 8 bases and J shed 0 bases, with 11 bases lying between them.

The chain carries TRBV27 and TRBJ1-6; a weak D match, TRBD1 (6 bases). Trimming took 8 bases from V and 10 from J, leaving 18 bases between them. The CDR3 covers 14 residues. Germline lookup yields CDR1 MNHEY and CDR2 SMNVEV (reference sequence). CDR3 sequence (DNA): TGTGCCAGCCGCTGGGGGGGGGCGGACTCACCCCTCCACTTT. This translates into CASRWGGADSPLHF.

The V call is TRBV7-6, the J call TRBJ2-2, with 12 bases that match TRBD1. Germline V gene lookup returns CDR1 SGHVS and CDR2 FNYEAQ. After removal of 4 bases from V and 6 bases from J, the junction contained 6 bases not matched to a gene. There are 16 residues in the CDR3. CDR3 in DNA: TGTGCCAGCAGCTCGGGACAGGGGGCGCCGGCCGGGGAGCTGTTTTTT. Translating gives CASSSGQGAPAGELFF. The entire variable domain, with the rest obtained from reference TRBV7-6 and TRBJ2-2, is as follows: GAGVSQSPRYKVTKRGQDVALRCDPISGHVSLYWYRQALGQGPEFLTYFNYEAQQDKSGLPNDRFSAERPEGSISTLTIQRTEQRDSAMYRCASSSGQGAPAGELFFGEGSRLTVL.

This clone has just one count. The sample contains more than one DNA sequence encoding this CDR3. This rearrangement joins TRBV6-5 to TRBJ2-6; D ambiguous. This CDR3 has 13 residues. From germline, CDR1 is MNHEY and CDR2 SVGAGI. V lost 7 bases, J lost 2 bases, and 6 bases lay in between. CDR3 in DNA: TGTGCCAGCAACAGCCCTGGGGCCAACGTCCTGACTTTC. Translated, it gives CASNSPGANVLTF.

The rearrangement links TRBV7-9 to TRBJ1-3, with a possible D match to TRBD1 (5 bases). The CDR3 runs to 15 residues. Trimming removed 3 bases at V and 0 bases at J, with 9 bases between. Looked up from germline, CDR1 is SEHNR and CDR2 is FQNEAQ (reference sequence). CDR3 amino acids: CASSFRGSSGNTIYF. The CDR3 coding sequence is TGTGCCAGCAGCTTCCGGGGGAGCTCTGGAAACACCATATATTTT.

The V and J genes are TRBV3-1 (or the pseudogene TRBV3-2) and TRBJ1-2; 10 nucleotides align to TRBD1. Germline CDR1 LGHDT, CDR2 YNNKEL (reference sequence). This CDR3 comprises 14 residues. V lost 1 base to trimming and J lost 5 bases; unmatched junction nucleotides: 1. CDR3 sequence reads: CASSQGGQGYGYTF. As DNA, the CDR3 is TGTGCCAGCAGCCAAGGGGGACAGGGGTATGGCTACACCTTC.

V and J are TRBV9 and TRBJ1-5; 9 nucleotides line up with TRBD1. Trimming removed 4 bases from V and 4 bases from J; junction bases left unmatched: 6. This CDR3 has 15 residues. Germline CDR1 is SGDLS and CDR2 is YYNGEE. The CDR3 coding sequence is TGTGCCAGCAGCCCATCCGGACAGGGGAATCAGCCCCAGCATTTT. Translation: CASSPSGQGNQPQHF.